Below are 26 T cell receptor beta chains sequenced from a single sample in a study of beta chain features in type 1 diabetes. Reverse transcribing all isolated RNA meant expressed TCRB transcripts were sequenced. Profiling relied on immunoSEQ multiplex PCR, and the TCRdb table lists in-frame clones only, not all of them. The sample carries about 350,000 clones, around a fifth recorded once. Input material: naive CD4+ T cells from blood. These receptors came from a woman in her late teens or twenties in good health.

The chain couples TRBV5-1 to TRBJ2-5, with 13 bases aligning to TRBD2. There are 15 residues in the CDR3. Unmatched junction bases numbered 8, after V lost 7 bases and J lost 5 bases. CDR1 is SGHRS, CDR2 YFSETQ, per germline. DNA for the CDR3: TGCGCCAGCGCAACTAGCGGGAGGGCCGATGAGACCCAGTACTTC. This encodes CASATSGRADETQYF.

This clone was seen a few times. This chain uses TRBV6-1 with TRBJ2-7; no definite D call. This CDR3 has 12 amino acids. Trimming took 10 bases from V and 0 from J, leaving 10 bases between them. Germline CDR1 and CDR2: MNHNS and SASEGT. DNA of the CDR3: TGTGCCAACCTATGGGCCTCCTACGAGCAGTACTTC. This codes for CANLWASYEQYF.

The V gene is TRBV7-9, the J gene TRBJ1-1; D gene unclear. The CDR3 is made up of 15 amino acids. Germline CDR1 is SEHNR and CDR2 is FQNEAQ (reference sequence). Trimming shortened V by 0 bases and J by 2 bases, and 10 bases separated the two germline ends. CDR3 in amino acids: CASSLARVRNTEAFF. The CDR3 bases are TGTGCCAGCAGCTTAGCGAGGGTTCGAAACACTGAAGCTTTCTTT.

This chain joins TRBV2 and TRBJ1-5; maybe TRBD1 (6 bases). The CDR3 covers 13 residues. With 5 bases removed from V and 5 bases from J, the gap between germline ends came to 10 bases. The germline gives CDR1 SNHLY, CDR2 FYNNEI. CDR3 region: CASSRTVYQPQHF. In DNA, the CDR3 is TGTGCCAGCAGTAGGACAGTTTATCAGCCCCAGCATTTT.

This clone has only a few counts. This chain uses TRBV4-2 with TRBJ2-1, with D possibly being TRBD2 (6 bases). This CDR3 comprises 20 residues. Deletions cut 0 bases from V and 7 bases from J, with 28 bases between. Germline V CDR1 and CDR2: LGHNA, YNFKEQ. DNA of the CDR3: TGTGCCAGCAGCCAAGATAAGTTCGGGGCTAGCGCCACCCTAAATAATGAGCAGTTCTTC. It specifies CASSQDKFGASATLNNEQFF.

The DNA for the CDR3 is TGCGCCAGCAGCCAAAATATGGGGCTCAACACTGAAGCTTTCTTT. Protein sequence: CASSQNMGLNTEAFF. The genes are TRBV4-1 and TRBJ1-1; tentative D call: TRBD1 (5 bases). V was pared by 2 bases and J by 2 bases, with 12 bases between. Looked up from germline, CDR1 is MGHRA and CDR2 is YSYEKL. The CDR3 runs 15 residues.

This sequence joins TRBV18 and TRBJ2-5; D is perhaps TRBD1 (6 bases). There are 13 residues in the CDR3. Trimming removed 2 bases from V and 5 bases from J, with 9 bases in between. Germline V gene lookup returns CDR1 KGHSH and CDR2 LQKENI. This CDR3 is CASSPGGEETQYF. CDR3 sequence (DNA): TGTGCCAGCTCACCAGGGGGCGAGGAGACCCAGTACTTC.

The gene calls are TRBV5-6 and TRBJ1-1; D remains ambiguous. There are 13 residues in the CDR3. The V and J ends lost 4 bases and 8 bases respectively, with 15 bases between them. Germline V lookup: CDR1 SGHDT, CDR2 YYEEEE. The CDR3 DNA follows: TGTGCCAGCAGCCAATGGGCGAATAGGGAAGCTTTCTTT. It translates to CASSQWANREAFF.

J is TRBJ2-2 and V is TRBV7-3; D is perhaps TRBD1 (6 bases). CDR1 and CDR2 (germline): SGHTA, FQGTGA. Deletions cut 5 bases from V and 0 bases from J, with 16 bases between. The CDR3 consists of 17 residues. CDR3 nucleotide sequence: TGTGCCAGCAGCCCCCCGACAGGTAGTGCGAACACCGGGGAGCTGTTTTTT. Protein sequence: CASSPPTGSANTGELFF.

The genes are TRBV5-1 and TRBJ2-6; TRBD1 agrees at 8 bases. Germline V gives CDR1 SGHRS, CDR2 YFSETQ. The CDR3 loop spans 16 amino acids. After removal of 5 bases from V and 2 bases from J, the junction contained 6 bases not matched to a gene. The CDR3 nucleotides are TGCGCCAGCAGAGTGGCAGGGGGCGCTGGGGCCAACGTCCTGACTTTC. It codes for CASRVAGGAGANVLTF.

This clone has just a few counts. This rearrangement joins TRBV6-5 to TRBJ1-1, with TRBD1 as a possible D gene (5 bases). The CDR3 contains 15 residues. Trimming stripped 5 bases from V and 0 bases from J, with 13 bases between. The germline V gene has CDR1 MNHEY and CDR2 SVGAGI. The CDR3 bases are TGTGCCAGCAGTCCTGGGGCAAGACTGAACACTGAAGCTTTCTTT. It yields the protein CASSPGARLNTEAFF.

The chain recombines TRBV7-2 with TRBJ2-2; D gene unclear. The CDR3 contains 15 residues. Trimming pared 0 bases from V and 4 bases from J, leaving 9 bases between. Germline CDR1 SGHTA, CDR2 FQGNSA. The CDR3 nucleotides are TGTGCCAGCAGCTTAGCACTTGTTCTCACCGGGGAGCTGTTTTTT. Its translation: CASSLALVLTGELFF.

The genes are TRBV7-6 and TRBJ2-3; 7 nucleotides align to TRBD2. V was clipped by 3 bases and J by 4 bases; unmatched bases: 7. CDR1 is SGHVS, CDR2 FNYEAQ, per germline. The CDR3 runs 15 residues. CDR3 in DNA: TGTGCCAGCAGCTTCGGGGCGGGAGAGGCAGATACGCAGTATTTT. It specifies CASSFGAGEADTQYF.

This sequence joins TRBV9 and TRBJ1-4, with D maybe TRBD1 (6 bases). CDR3 length: 16 amino acids. The germline V gene encodes CDR1 SGDLS and CDR2 YYNGEE. Trimming took 3 bases from V and 8 from J, leaving 20 bases between them. CDR3 loop: CASSAGPGEMNEKLFF. The CDR3, as DNA: TGTGCCAGCAGCGCTGGGCCAGGGGAGATGAACGAAAAACTGTTTTTT.

This clone was found a few times. The rearrangement joins TRBV5-4 to TRBJ1-2; D unresolved. V was trimmed by 6 bases and J by 5 bases, leaving 14 bases between them. The CDR3 consists of 13 residues. Germline V gives CDR1 SGHNT, CDR2 YYREEE (reference sequence). The CDR3, as DNA: TGTGCCAGCACCCTCGCGGGAGGATATGGCTACACCTTC. It codes for CASTLAGGYGYTF.

In this sample, this clone turned up a few times. The chain couples TRBV30 to TRBJ2-7, with 10 positions matching TRBD1. Unmatched junction bases numbered 1, after V lost 3 bases and J lost 2 bases. The CDR3 spans 13 residues. The germline gives CDR1 GTSNPN, CDR2 SVGIG (reference sequence). CDR3 region: CAWRTGGPYEQYF. Here the CDR3 DNA reads TGTGCCTGGAGGACAGGGGGCCCCTACGAGCAGTACTTC.

This clone was detected a few times. The rearrangement uses TRBV14 and TRBJ1-5; D remains unclear. V was clipped by 8 bases and J by 1 base, with 6 bases between them. Germline V gives CDR1 SGHDN, CDR2 FVKESK. There are 12 residues in the CDR3. CDR3 residues: CASCVSNQPQHF. CDR3 nucleotides: TGTGCCAGCTGCGTCAGCAATCAGCCCCAGCATTTT.

The chain has TRBV2 and TRBJ2-3, with 12 bases identical to TRBD2. There are 15 residues in the CDR3. Germline V CDR1 and CDR2: SNHLY, FYNNEI. Trimming removed 8 bases from V and 1 base from J; junction bases left unmatched: 4. The CDR3 sequence: CASPRLAGGTDTQYF. CDR3 nucleotide sequence: TGTGCCAGCCCAAGACTAGCGGGAGGCACAGATACGCAGTATTTT. Looking up the rest from reference TRBV2 and TRBJ2-3 gives the full variable domain: EPEVTQTPSHQVTQMGQEVILRCVPISNHLYFYWYRQILGQKVEFLVSFYNNEISEKSEIFDDQFSVERPDGSNFTLKIRSTKLEDSAMYFCASPRLAGGTDTQYFGPGTRLTVL.

This rearrangement joins TRBV6-4 to TRBJ2-1, with D maybe TRBD2 (5 bases). This CDR3 is 13 amino acids long. Germline V CDR1 and CDR2: MRHNA, SNTAGT. V was cut by 3 bases and J by 6 bases, with 9 bases left in between. The CDR3 sequence is CASSDRGANEQFF. The DNA for the CDR3 is TGTGCCAGCAGTGATCGGGGAGCCAATGAGCAGTTCTTC.

There are a few counts of this clone. The gene calls are TRBV2 and TRBJ1-5; no firm D call. Deletions cut 2 bases from V and 3 bases from J, with 5 bases between. Germline CDR1 is SNHLY and CDR2 is FYNNEI. The CDR3 is 13 residues long. CDR3 DNA: TGTGCCAGCAGTGAACAGGCCAATCAGCCCCAGCATTTT. Translation: CASSEQANQPQHF. Full variable domain (rest looked up from reference TRBV2 and TRBJ1-5): EPEVTQTPSHQVTQMGQEVILRCVPISNHLYFYWYRQILGQKVEFLVSFYNNEISEKSEIFDDQFSVERPDGSNFTLKIRSTKLEDSAMYFCASSEQANQPQHFGDGTRLSIL.

The sample holds a few counts of this clone. This chain uses TRBV27 with TRBJ2-7; TRBD2 might be the D (6 bases). The CDR3 loop spans 11 amino acids. In germline, CDR1 is MNHEY, CDR2 SMNVEV (reference sequence). Trimming cost V 8 bases and J 6 bases, with 11 bases left between them. The DNA for the CDR3 is TGTGCCAGCGGGACTCCACCCGAGCAGTACTTC. It translates to CASGTPPEQYF.

The DNA for the CDR3 is TGCGCCAGCAGCTTGGCCATAGTGAGTCCTGAGCAGTTCTTC. The encoded protein is CASSLAIVSPEQFF. This chain uses TRBV5-1 with TRBJ2-1; D call uncertain. From germline, CDR1 is SGHRS and CDR2 YFSETQ. CDR3 size: 14 residues. The germline V and J ends were trimmed by 0 bases and 9 bases, with 13 bases remaining between them.

The sample holds a few counts of this clone. The J gene is TRBJ2-3, the V gene TRBV21-1; TRBD2, as called in the table, went unchecked against the DNA. TRBV21-1 is a pseudogene locus. There are 12 residues in the CDR3. Written as DNA, the CDR3 is TGTGCCAGCAGCCACCCGGGGGATACGCAGTATTTT. It translates to CASSHPGDTQYF.

The CDR3 coding sequence is TGTGCCAGCAGTTTAGCGGGAGGAGGGCAGTTCTTC. This sequence encodes CASSLAGGGQFF. J is TRBJ2-1 and V is TRBV27; 8 positions match TRBD2. The CDR3 extends over 12 amino acids. Trimming cost V 2 bases and J 12 bases; bases outside gene matches: 3. The V gene's germline CDR1 is MNHEY and CDR2 SMNVEV (reference sequence).

This clone has only a few counts. The CDR3: CASSTSGTSGGREQFF. CDR3 in DNA: TGTGCCAGCAGCACGAGCGGGACTAGCGGGGGTAGGGAGCAGTTCTTC. The chain combines TRBV9 with TRBJ2-1, with 14 bases aligning to TRBD2. Germline CDR1 is SGDLS and CDR2 is YYNGEE. Trimming removed 4 bases from V and 10 bases from J; junction bases left unmatched: 10. The length of the CDR3 is 16 residues.

This clone has more than one count but fewer than ten. The chain combines TRBV30 with TRBJ1-5, with 9 nucleotides matching TRBD1. The CDR3 spans 15 residues. Germline V gives CDR1 GTSNPN, CDR2 SVGIG (reference sequence). The ends lost 2 bases at V and 4 bases at J; junction bases unmatched: 6. CDR3 nucleotide sequence: TGTGCCTGGAGTTTTCCAGGACAGGGGAATCAGCCCCAGCATTTT. Its protein product is CAWSFPGQGNQPQHF.